This T cell receptor (beta chain) was recovered during a study of T cell responses to AZD1222 COVID-19 vaccine (dated by TCRdb to about 2021). General notes on the study: AZD1222 recipients given second doses at about 4 weeks or at about 12 weeks were pooled, since spike-specific TCR depth and breadth were not found to differ between the two schedules. TCR sequencing covered over 230 trial participants: nearly 210 given two doses of AZD1222 and approximately 25 given two doses of MenACWY control vaccine. Enrollment into the trials was organized by age into subgroups of 18-55, 56-69 and 70-plus years, and those subgroups contained approximately 160, 26 and 62 TCR-sequenced participants, respectively.

The CDR3 regions of human TCRbeta chains were analyzed by immunosequencing. For the original study's pipeline: Repertoire TCRs were checked for matches against a reference library of SARS-CoV-2-specific TCRs that had been generated using the MIRA antigen-specificity platform. Breadth was defined as the fraction of unique TCRs that were SARS-CoV-2-associated. Depth was defined as the fraction of total T cells that were SARS-CoV-2-associated. Each spike-specific TCR was assigned to its reactive spike region and to a CD4 or CD8 class using the MIRA data. Log10-transformed breadth and depth values were compared by one-way ANOVA with Sidak's multiple comparisons tests. TCRdb obtained this table from immuneACCESS and retained in-frame rearrangements with V and J assigned. These tables miss some clones; where compared with another copy, unresolved V genes account for less than half of the shortfall, and the remainder is unexplained. D and trimming were read from the DNA, whereas the V and J calls and clone size are those reported in that table. The sample table holds approximately 180,000 clones, of which roughly 87% were seen once. Together, the top ten hold about 2.5% of the sample.

The label giving this sample's time point can be read as: baseline before first vaccination. Vaccinee samples came from UK trials COV001 and COV002, including a single-blind randomized controlled phase 2/3 trial of AZD1222 (ChAdOx1 nCoV-19) in healthy adults. Trial participant PBMC samples were collected at day 0 and day 28 after the second dose for TCRbeta chain sequencing. The full study reports these points: Conclusions about previously exposed vaccinees were limited because only six AZD1222 recipients were SARS-CoV-2 seropositive at baseline. Because no day 14 peak-response samples were available, the repertoires could be characterized only after the peak T cell response. A significant rise in spike-specific TCR breadth and depth was observed after two AZD1222 doses relative to day 0 and relative to MenACWY recipients. In the small 56-69-year group, the increase in depth fell short of significance, most likely because of low power. Nearly half of unique spike-specific TCRs reportedly recognized epitopes outside regions mutated in the B.1.351 and B.1.1.7 variants. Participants were mostly white British and included more females than males, and it was suggested by the authors that clonal diversity may have been underestimated. Vaccine-associated CD4 TCRs spanned the whole spike protein, with dominant responses in regions 160-218 and 743-854.

With regard to this clone: Its target antigen remains unknown. Base quality data are lacking; no much larger clone is found one base away.

The trim is 0 bases for V and 1 base for J, with a gap of 10 bases between the germline ends. Taken from cysteine to phenylalanine, the CDR3 has 16 residues. The kept DNA is CDR3 alone, 48 bases in frame from the first base. The germline V gene (reference sequence) gives CDR1 as PRHDT and CDR2 as FYEKMQ. The rearrangement joined TRBV13 to TRBJ2-1, with no confident D gene call. The input for sequencing was peripheral blood, taken on day 0 of AZD1222 vaccination. The TCR comes from an adult in good health. The DNA is TGTGCCAGCAGCTTAGGGGCTTCCCCTTCCTACAATGAGCAGTTCTTC. Its protein is CASSLGASPSYNEQFF.